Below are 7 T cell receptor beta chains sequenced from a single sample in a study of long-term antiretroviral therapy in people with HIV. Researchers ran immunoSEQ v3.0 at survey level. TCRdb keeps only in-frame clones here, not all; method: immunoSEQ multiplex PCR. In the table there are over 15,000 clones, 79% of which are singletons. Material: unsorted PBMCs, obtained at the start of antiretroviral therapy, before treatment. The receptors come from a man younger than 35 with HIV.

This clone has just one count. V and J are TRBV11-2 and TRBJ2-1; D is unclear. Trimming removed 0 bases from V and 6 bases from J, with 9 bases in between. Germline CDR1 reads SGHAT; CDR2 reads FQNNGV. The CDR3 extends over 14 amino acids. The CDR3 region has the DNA TGTGCCAGCAGCTTAGACAACAGCTTCAATGAGCAGTTCTTC. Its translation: CASSLDNSFNEQFF.

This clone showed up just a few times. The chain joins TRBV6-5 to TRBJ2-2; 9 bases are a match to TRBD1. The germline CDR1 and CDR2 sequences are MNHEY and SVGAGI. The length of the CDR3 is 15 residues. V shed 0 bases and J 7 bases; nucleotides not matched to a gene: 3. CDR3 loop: CASSYSGQGSGELFF. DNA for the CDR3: TGTGCCAGCAGTTACTCGGGACAGGGCAGCGGGGAGCTGTTTTTT.

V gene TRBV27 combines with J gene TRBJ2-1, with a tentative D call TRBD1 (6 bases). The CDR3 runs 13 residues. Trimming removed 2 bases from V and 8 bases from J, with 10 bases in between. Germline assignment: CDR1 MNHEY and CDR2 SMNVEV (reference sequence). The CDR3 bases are TGTGCCAGCAGTTTAGGGGGCGTCGATGAGCAGTTCTTC. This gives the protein CASSLGGVDEQFF.

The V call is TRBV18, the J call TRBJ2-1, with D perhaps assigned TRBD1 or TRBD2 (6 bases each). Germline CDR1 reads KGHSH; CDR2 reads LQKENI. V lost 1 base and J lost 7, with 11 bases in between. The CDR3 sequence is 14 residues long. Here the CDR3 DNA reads TGTGCCAGCTCACCACAGGGGGGCTTGAATGAGCAGTTCTTC. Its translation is CASSPQGGLNEQFF. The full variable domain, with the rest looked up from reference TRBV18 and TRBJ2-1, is NAGVMQNPRHLVRRRGQEARLRCSPMKGHSHVYWYRQLPEEGLKFMVYLQKENIIDESGMPKERFSAEFPKEGPSILRIQQVVRGDSAAYFCASSPQGGLNEQFFGPGTRLTVL.

The CDR3, as DNA: TGTGCCAGCAGCTTAGAGGCCGTAGCGGGAGGGGCAGATACGCAGTATTTT. This gives the protein CASSLEAVAGGADTQYF. The V gene is TRBV7-2, the J gene TRBJ2-3, with 11 nucleotides matching TRBD2. Germline V lookup: CDR1 SGHTA, CDR2 FQGNSA. The V segment lost 1 base and the J segment 4 bases; nucleotides outside the gene matches: 7. The CDR3 consists of 17 residues.

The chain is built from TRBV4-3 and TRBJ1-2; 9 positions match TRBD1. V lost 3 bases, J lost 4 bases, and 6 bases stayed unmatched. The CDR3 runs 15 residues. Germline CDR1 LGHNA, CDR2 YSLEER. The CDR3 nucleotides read TGCGCCAGCAGCCAGGAGATGGGACAGGGCTATGGCTACACCTTC. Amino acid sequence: CASSQEMGQGYGYTF.

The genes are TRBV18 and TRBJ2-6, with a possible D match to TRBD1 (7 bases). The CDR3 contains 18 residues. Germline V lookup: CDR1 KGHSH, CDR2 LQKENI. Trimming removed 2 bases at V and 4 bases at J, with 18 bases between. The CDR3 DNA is TGTGCCAGCTCACCAAGGGTCAGGGGGGTCGGAGGGGCCAACGTCCTGACTTTC. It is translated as CASSPRVRGVGGANVLTF.